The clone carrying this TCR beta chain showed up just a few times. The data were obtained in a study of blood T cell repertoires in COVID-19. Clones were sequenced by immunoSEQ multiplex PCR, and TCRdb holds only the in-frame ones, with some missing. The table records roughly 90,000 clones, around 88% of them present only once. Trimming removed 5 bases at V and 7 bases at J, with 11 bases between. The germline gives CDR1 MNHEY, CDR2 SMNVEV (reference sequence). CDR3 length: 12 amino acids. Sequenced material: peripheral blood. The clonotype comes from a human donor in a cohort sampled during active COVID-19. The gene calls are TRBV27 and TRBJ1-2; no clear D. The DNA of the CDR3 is TGTGCCAGCAGTCCCCCCCTCGGTGGCTACACCTTC. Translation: CASSPPLGGYTF.